These 8 T cell receptor beta chains share one sample of origin, sequenced in a study of shared clonotypes between healthy human individuals. The protocol was immunoSEQ multiplex PCR, while the TCRdb copy is restricted to in-frame clones and leaves out a portion. The table lists some 2,000,000 clones, approximately 94% of them singletons. Naive CD8 cells lacked CD45RO, underwent positive selection for CCR7 and left out terminally differentiated effector memory CD45RA+ cells. The sequenced sample consisted of naive CD8+ T cells sorted from blood. These receptors originate from a man aged 18 to 29 in good health.

V and J are TRBV5-1 and TRBJ2-1; D is possibly TRBD1 (6 bases). Germline CDR1 SGHRS, CDR2 YFSETQ. The V end lost 4 bases, the J end lost 5 bases, and 19 bases lay between the germline ends. CDR3 length equals 16 residues. CDR3 sequence reads: CASSLAPGHGDNEQFF. The DNA for the CDR3 is TGCGCCAGCAGCCTAGCCCCGGGACACGGGGACAATGAGCAGTTCTTC.

This chain uses TRBV7-2 with TRBJ1-3; TRBD1 agrees at 8 bases. Near its end, the DNA agrees better with TRBJ2-2, so the J call may be wrong. The CDR3 totals 15 residues. Germline values: CDR1 SGHTA, CDR2 FQGNSA. The CDR3 here is CASSRDRTNTGELFF. CDR3 sequence (DNA): TGTGCCAGCAGCCGGGACAGGACGAACACCGGGGAGCTGTTTTTT.

Notes on this clone: At the DNA level, this CDR3 is encoded by other sequences in the same sample as well. The chain joins TRBV7-8 to TRBJ2-7; tentatively, D is TRBD1 (5 bases). The CDR3 has 15 residues. Trimming removed 1 base from V and 0 bases from J, with 10 bases in between. Germline loops: CDR1 SGHVS, CDR2 FQNEAQ. For the CDR3, the DNA is TGTGCCAGCAGCTTAGGTCAGGGCCTCTCCTACGAGCAGTACTTC. It encodes CASSLGQGLSYEQYF.

Details on this clone: This same CDR3 is encoded by further DNA sequences in the sample. V usage is TRBV4-1 and J usage is TRBJ2-5; TRBD1 is a possible D gene (6 bases). Deletions cut 1 base from V and 4 bases from J, with 7 bases between. Germline V gene data show CDR1 as MGHRA and CDR2 as YSYEKL. The CDR3 loop spans 13 amino acids. The CDR3 region is CASSQVRGETQYF. The CDR3 DNA follows: TGCGCCAGCAGCCAAGTCAGGGGAGAGACCCAGTACTTC.

Concerning this clone itself: Additional DNA sequences in this sample encode the identical CDR3. This rearrangement joins TRBV27 to TRBJ2-7; possible D gene TRBD2, 7 bases. The CDR3 has 14 amino acids. V lost 5 bases and J lost 0, with 11 bases in between. Germline V gives CDR1 MNHEY, CDR2 SMNVEV (reference sequence). CDR3 nucleotides: TGTGCCAGCAGTCCGGGGGGCCCCTCCTACGAGCAGTACTTC. Protein product: CASSPGGPSYEQYF.

The chain has TRBV6-5 and TRBJ2-3; possible D gene TRBD2, 5 bases. There are 13 residues in the CDR3. In germline, CDR1 is MNHEY, CDR2 SVGAGI. Trimming stripped 7 bases from V and 5 bases from J, with 13 bases between. DNA of the CDR3: TGTGCCAGCAAAACGAACCGGGGAGATACGCAGTATTTT. It specifies CASKTNRGDTQYF.

Details on this clone: This specimen includes other DNA sequences encoding the same CDR3. V and J are TRBV5-1 and TRBJ1-4, with D unclear. Looked up from germline, CDR1 is SGHRS and CDR2 is YFSETQ. This CDR3 spans 15 amino acids. The V and J ends lost 0 bases and 0 bases respectively, with 6 bases between them. CDR3 residues: CASSLEGATNEKLFF. In DNA, the CDR3 is TGCGCCAGCAGCTTGGAGGGTGCAACTAATGAAAAACTGTTTTTT.

This chain uses TRBV7-9 with TRBJ2-1; 7 nucleotides line up with TRBD2. This CDR3 comprises 14 residues. After removal of 5 bases from V and 3 bases from J, the junction contained 4 bases not matched to a gene. The germline gives CDR1 SEHNR, CDR2 FQNEAQ (reference sequence). In nucleotides, the CDR3 is TGTGCCAGCAGCGGGGGGGACTACTACAATGAGCAGTTCTTC. Its translation is CASSGGDYYNEQFF.